The TCR beta chain described here comes from a study of shared clonotypes between healthy human individuals. TCRdb keeps only in-frame clones here, not all; method: immunoSEQ multiplex PCR. The sample has about 2 million clones, approximately 95% seen once. This clone was recorded a few times. The sequencing sample was made of naive CD4+ T cells sorted from blood. Subset in this sample: CD45RA+ positively selected. This receptor was taken from a man between 18 and 35 years old in good health.

CDR3 amino acids: CASSYQSFNSPLHF. The DNA of the CDR3 is TGTGCCAGCAGTTACCAGAGCTTTAATTCACCCCTCCACTTT. The rearrangement uses TRBV6-5 and TRBJ1-6, with no clear D. The V end lost 2 bases, the J end lost 6 bases, and 8 bases lay between the germline ends. Germline lookup yields CDR1 MNHEY and CDR2 SVGAGI. This CDR3 has 14 amino acids.